The 10 T cell receptor beta chains reported below all come from one sample, sequenced in a study of post-analysis software for immune sequencing data. The authors incorporated unique molecular identifiers into the TCR beta cDNA libraries. TCRdb reanalysed the PCR reads using MiXCR and keeps one entry per CDR3 protein. Among under 200,000 distinct CDR3 sequences listed, around 36% were seen once. The source was blood, collected after autologous hematopoietic stem cell transplantation. The receptors were gathered from a girl between 5 and 17 years old with multiple sclerosis.

As concerns this clonotype: The junction and the germline gene differ at one end; a read error may be behind it. This chain uses TRBV7-7 with TRBJ2-2; possibly TRBD1 for D (5 bases). The CDR3 spans 14 residues. Germline V gene lookup returns CDR1 SSHAT and CDR2 FNYEAQ (reference sequence). This CDR3 is CASSTTVATGELFF. CDR3 nucleotide sequence: TGTGCTAGCAGCACGACAGTAGCCACCGGGGAGCTGTTTTTT.

This clonotype was detected only a few times. V is TRBV19 and J is TRBJ2-7, with TRBD1 matching 10 bases. Germline V gene lookup returns CDR1 LNHDA and CDR2 SQIVND (reference sequence). CDR3 size: 15 residues. The ends lost 2 bases at V and 2 bases at J; junction bases unmatched: 3. This chain's CDR3 is CASSISGQGAYEQYF. The CDR3 DNA reads TGTGCCAGTAGTATATCAGGACAGGGGGCCTACGAGCAGTACTTC. Supplemented by reference TRBV19 and TRBJ2-7, the full variable domain reads DGGITQSPKYLFRKEGQNVTLSCEQNLNHDAMYWYRQDPGQGLRLIYYSQIVNDFQKGDIAEGYSVSREKKESFPLTVTSAQKNPTAFYLCASSISGQGAYEQYFGPGTRLTVT.

This rearrangement joins TRBV28 to TRBJ2-5, with D maybe TRBD1 (5 bases). Trimming pared 6 bases from V and 3 bases from J, leaving 14 bases between. The CDR3 extends over 14 amino acids. CDR1 and CDR2 from the germline V gene are MDHEN and SYDVKM. The CDR3 coding sequence is TGTGCCAGCAGCAACGCAGGGATAAAAGAGACCCAGTACTTC. As protein: CASSNAGIKETQYF.

This clonotype occurred a few times. The chain combines TRBV6-6 with TRBJ2-7, with 7 bases identical to TRBD1. Germline assignment: CDR1 MNHNY and CDR2 SVGAGI (reference sequence). V dropped 9 bases and J dropped 0; count of bases not matched to a gene: 5. The CDR3 has 13 amino acids. Written as DNA, the CDR3 is TGTGCCAGTAAACAGGGGAGCTCCTACGAGCAGTACTTC. Protein product: CASKQGSSYEQYF.

The V call is TRBV6-5, the J call TRBJ1-2; a weak D match, TRBD1 (5 bases). V lost 6 bases to trimming and J lost 7 bases, with 15 bases between them. Germline loops: CDR1 MNHEY, CDR2 SVGAGI. This CDR3 has 13 amino acids. The CDR3 nucleotides read TGTGCCAGCAGGTGGCTGGGGGGAAGTGGCTACACCTTC. Its protein product is CASRWLGGSGYTF.

This clonotype was detected a few times. This chain links TRBV12-3 or TRBV12-4 with TRBJ2-1; D is uncertain. Trimming removed 3 bases at V and 6 bases at J, with 3 bases between. CDR3 length: 11 residues. CDR3 nucleotide sequence: TGTGCCAGCAGTTTTAGCAATGAGCAGTTCTTC. It yields the protein CASSFSNEQFF.

The J gene is TRBJ2-5, the V gene TRBV9, with D perhaps matching TRBD1 (5 bases). The J call may be incorrect, as the DNA end agrees better with TRBJ2-7. This CDR3 region has 15 residues. CDR1 is SGDLS and CDR2 is YYNGEE in the germline V gene. CDR3 coding DNA: TGTGCCAGCAGCGTAGGGGGCGGCACTCTCGGCGAGCAGTACTTC. Translated: CASSVGGGTLGEQYF.

This chain links TRBV10-3 with TRBJ1-2, with a possible D match to TRBD1 (6 bases). Germline values: CDR1 ENHRY, CDR2 SYGVKD. The CDR3 totals 15 residues. Deletions cut 3 bases from V and 6 bases from J, with 17 bases between. The CDR3 protein is CAISDMGRGGDGYTF. The CDR3 DNA reads TGTGCCATCAGTGATATGGGCAGGGGAGGCGATGGCTACACCTTC.

This clonotype was counted only a few times. The chain couples TRBV7-3 to TRBJ1-1; TRBD1 might be the D (5 bases). The germline V and J ends were trimmed by 4 bases and 5 bases, with 11 bases remaining between them. The CDR3 covers 13 residues. Per germline, CDR1 SGHTA and CDR2 FQGTGA. CDR3 sequence reads: CASSSSGGTEAFF. DNA for the CDR3: TGTGCCAGCAGCTCCTCGGGGGGGACTGAAGCTTTCTTT.

The CDR3 here is CASCQTGGAYNEQFF. DNA of the CDR3: TGCGCCAGCTGCCAGACAGGGGGGGCCTACAATGAGCAGTTCTTC. The V gene is TRBV5-1, the J gene TRBJ2-1; 9 positions agree with TRBD1. Germline CDR1 SGHRS, CDR2 YFSETQ. With V trimmed by 7 bases and J by 2 bases, 7 bases remained unmatched. The CDR3 is 15 amino acids.